This T cell receptor beta chain was identified during a study of cytomegalovirus exposure and HLA in healthy donors. This CDR3 is 17 amino acids long. The trim removed 0 bases at V and 5 bases at J, leaving 5 bases unmatched. CDR1 is MGHRA, CDR2 YSYEKL, per germline. This clone showed up just once. The target antigen is unknown. Notes on the study in general: For cytomegalovirus status, the classifier reportedly gave diagnoses with high specificity and sensitivity.

Generated by immunoSEQ multiplex PCR, the TCRdb table keeps only in-frame clones and is missing some. The sample carries approximately 120,000 clones, around 94% recorded once. The receptor was isolated from a woman aged 18 to 35 in good health and CMV-seronegative. The rearrangement joins TRBV4-1 to TRBJ2-2; 11 positions match TRBD1. The sample comprised PBMCs. CDR3 loop: CASSQDIGTGGTGELFF. The CDR3 DNA sequence: TGCGCCAGCAGCCAAGATATCGGGACAGGGGGTACCGGGGAGCTGTTTTTT.